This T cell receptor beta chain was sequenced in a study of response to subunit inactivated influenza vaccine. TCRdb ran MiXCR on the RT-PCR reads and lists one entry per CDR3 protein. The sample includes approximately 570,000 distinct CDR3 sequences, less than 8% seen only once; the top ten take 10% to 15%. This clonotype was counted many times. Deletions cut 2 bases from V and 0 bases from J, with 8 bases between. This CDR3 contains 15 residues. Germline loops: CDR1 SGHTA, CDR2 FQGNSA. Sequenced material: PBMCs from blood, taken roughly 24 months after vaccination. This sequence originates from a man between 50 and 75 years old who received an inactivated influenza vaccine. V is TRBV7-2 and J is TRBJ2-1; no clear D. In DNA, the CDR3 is TGTGCCAGCAGCTTAATCGGTAGCTCCTACAATGAGCAGTTCTTC. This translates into CASSLIGSSYNEQFF.